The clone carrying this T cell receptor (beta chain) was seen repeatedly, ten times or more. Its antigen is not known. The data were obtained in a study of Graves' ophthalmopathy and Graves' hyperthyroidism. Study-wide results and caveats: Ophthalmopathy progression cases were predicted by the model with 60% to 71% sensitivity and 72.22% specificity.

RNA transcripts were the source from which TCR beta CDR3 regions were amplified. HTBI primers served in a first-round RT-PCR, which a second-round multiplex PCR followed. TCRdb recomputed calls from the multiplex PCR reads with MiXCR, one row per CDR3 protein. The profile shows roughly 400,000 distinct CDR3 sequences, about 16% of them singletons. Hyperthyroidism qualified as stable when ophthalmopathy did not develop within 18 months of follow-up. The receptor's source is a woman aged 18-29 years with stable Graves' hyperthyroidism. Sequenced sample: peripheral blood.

The CDR3 DNA reads TGCAGTGCTAGAGAAGGCGGGGGGCTTGGAACTGAAGCTTTCTTT. Its protein is CSAREGGGLGTEAFF. The V gene is TRBV20-1, the J gene TRBJ1-1, with D possibly being TRBD1 (6 bases). Trimming took 0 bases from V and 5 from J, leaving 16 bases between them. This CDR3 spans 15 amino acids. CDR1 and CDR2 (germline): DFQATT, SNEGSKA (reference sequence).